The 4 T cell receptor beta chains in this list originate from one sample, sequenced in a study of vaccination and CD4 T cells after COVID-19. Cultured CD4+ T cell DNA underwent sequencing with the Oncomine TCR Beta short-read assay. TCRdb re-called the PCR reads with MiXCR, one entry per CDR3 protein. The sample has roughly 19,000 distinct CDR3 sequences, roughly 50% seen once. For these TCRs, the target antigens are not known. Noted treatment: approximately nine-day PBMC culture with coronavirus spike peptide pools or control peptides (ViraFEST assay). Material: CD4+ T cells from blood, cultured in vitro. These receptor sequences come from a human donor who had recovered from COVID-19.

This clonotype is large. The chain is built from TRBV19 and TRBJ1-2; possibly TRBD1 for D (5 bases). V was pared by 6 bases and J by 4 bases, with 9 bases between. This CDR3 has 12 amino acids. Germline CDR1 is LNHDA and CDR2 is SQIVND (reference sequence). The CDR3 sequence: CASRGVGYGYTF. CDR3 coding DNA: TGTGCCAGTAGGGGGGTCGGCTATGGCTACACCTTC.

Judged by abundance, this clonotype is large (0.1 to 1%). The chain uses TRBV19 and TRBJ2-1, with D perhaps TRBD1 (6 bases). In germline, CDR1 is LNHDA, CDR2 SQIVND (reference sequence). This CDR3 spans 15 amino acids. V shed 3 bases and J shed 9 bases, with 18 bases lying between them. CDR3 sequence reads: CASSIRGRTGPEQFF. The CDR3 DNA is TGTGCCAGTAGTATCAGGGGCCGCACCGGTCCTGAGCAGTTCTTC.

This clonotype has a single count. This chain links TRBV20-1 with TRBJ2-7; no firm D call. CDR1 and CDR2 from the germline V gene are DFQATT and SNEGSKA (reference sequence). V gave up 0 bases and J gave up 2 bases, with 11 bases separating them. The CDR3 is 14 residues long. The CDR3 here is CSARDPDGTYEQYF. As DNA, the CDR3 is TGCAGTGCTAGAGATCCGGACGGAACCTACGAGCAGTACTTC.

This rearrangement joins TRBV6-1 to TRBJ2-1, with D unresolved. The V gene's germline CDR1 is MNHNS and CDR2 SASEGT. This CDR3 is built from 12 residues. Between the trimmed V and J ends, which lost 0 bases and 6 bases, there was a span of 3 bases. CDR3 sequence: CASSEASNEQFF. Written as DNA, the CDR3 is TGTGCCAGCAGTGAAGCCTCCAATGAGCAGTTCTTC.